What follows are 6 T cell receptor beta chains derived from one specimen sequenced in a study of blood T cell repertoires in COVID-19. TCRdb keeps only in-frame clones here, not all; method: immunoSEQ multiplex PCR. The sample yields around 450,000 clones, around 91% seen once. The sequenced sample consisted of PBMCs or T cells enriched from blood (not recorded which). These receptors all come from a man aged 18 to 30 who had recovered from COVID-19.

The CDR3 DNA reads TGTGCCAGCAGCTTAACCAGACAGGATCAGCCCCAGCATTTT. Translating gives CASSLTRQDQPQHF. This chain joins TRBV11-2 and TRBJ1-5, with D possibly TRBD1 on 6 matching bases. The CDR3 has 14 amino acids. Germline-derived CDR1 and CDR2 are SGHAT and FQNNGV. The germline V and J ends were trimmed by 2 bases and 5 bases, with 10 bases remaining between them.

This chain joins TRBV9 and TRBJ2-1, with TRBD2 matching over 11 bases. The J segment lost 2 bases and the V segment lost 3 bases, leaving 4 bases of the junction unmatched. The germline gives CDR1 SGDLS, CDR2 YYNGEE. The CDR3 runs to 16 residues. The CDR3 region is CASSAASGRPYNEQFF. The CDR3 DNA reads as TGTGCCAGCAGCGCCGCTAGCGGGAGGCCCTACAATGAGCAGTTCTTC.

The CDR3 is CASSVGSSGEYEQYF. CDR3 nucleotides: TGTGCCAGCAGCGTAGGGTCTAGCGGGGAGTACGAGCAGTACTTC. V is TRBV9 and J is TRBJ2-7; 9 bases are a match to TRBD2. CDR3 length: 15 amino acids. The germline V gene has CDR1 SGDLS and CDR2 YYNGEE. V lost 0 bases to trimming and J lost 4 bases; unmatched junction nucleotides: 5.

V gene TRBV5-8 combines with J gene TRBJ1-3; no clear D. The germline V gene has CDR1 SGHTS and CDR2 YDEGEE. This CDR3 has 15 amino acids. V shed 4 bases and J shed 1 base, with 12 bases lying between them. In DNA, the CDR3 is TGTGCCAGCAGCCTGGGCGACAAATCTGGAAACACCATATATTTT. It yields the protein CASSLGDKSGNTIYF. The full variable domain, its missing parts supplied by reference TRBV5-8 and TRBJ1-3, is EAGVTQSPTHLIKTRGQQATLRCSPISGHTSVYWYQQALGLGLQFLLWYDEGEERNRGNFPPRFSGRQFPNYSSELNVNALELEDSALYLCASSLGDKSGNTIYFGEGSWLTVV.

The chain joins TRBV2 to TRBJ1-2, with D uncertain. The V and J ends lost 7 bases and 5 bases respectively, with 8 bases between them. The CDR3 length is 11 residues. The germline gives CDR1 SNHLY, CDR2 FYNNEI. The CDR3 spells CASTGLYGYTF. The CDR3 DNA sequence: TGTGCCAGCACAGGACTTTATGGCTACACCTTC.

The chain uses TRBV12-3 or TRBV12-4 and TRBJ1-2; a weak D match, TRBD1 (6 bases). This CDR3 is 13 amino acids long. Trimming stripped 4 bases from V and 7 bases from J, with 13 bases between. The CDR3 DNA follows: TGTGCCAGCAGTTCGACCTCAGGGGCTGGCTACACCTTC. Its translation is CASSSTSGAGYTF.